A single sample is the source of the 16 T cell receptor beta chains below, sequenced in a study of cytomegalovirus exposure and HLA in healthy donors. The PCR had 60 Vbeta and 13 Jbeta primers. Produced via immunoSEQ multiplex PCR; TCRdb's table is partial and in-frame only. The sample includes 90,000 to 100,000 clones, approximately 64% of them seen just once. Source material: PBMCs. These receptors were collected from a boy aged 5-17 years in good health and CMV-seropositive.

CDR3 in amino acids: CASSELRDRGYTF. CDR3 DNA: TGTGCCAGCAGTGAACTCCGGGACAGGGGCTACACCTTC. This chain links TRBV25-1 with TRBJ1-2; 8 nucleotides agree with TRBD1. The CDR3 spans 13 residues. V lost 2 bases and J lost 8; bases outside the gene matches: 4. Germline CDR1 reads MGHDK; CDR2 reads SYGVNS.

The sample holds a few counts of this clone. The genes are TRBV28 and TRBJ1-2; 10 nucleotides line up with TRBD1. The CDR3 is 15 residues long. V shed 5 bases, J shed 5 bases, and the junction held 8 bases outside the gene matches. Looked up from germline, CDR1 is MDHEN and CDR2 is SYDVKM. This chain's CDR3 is CASSISGQGQYGYTF. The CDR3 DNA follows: TGTGCCAGCAGTATCTCGGGACAGGGGCAATATGGCTACACCTTC.

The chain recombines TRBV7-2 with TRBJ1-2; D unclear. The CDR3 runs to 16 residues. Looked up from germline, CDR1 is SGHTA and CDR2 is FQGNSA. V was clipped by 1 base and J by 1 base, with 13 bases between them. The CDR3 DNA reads TGTGCCAGCAGCTTAGATGGTGGCGACAATAACTATGGCTACACCTTC. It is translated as CASSLDGGDNNYGYTF.

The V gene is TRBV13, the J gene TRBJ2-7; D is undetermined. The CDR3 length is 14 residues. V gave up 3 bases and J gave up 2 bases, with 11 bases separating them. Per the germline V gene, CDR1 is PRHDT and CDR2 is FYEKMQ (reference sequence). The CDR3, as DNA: TGTGCCAGCAGCTTCCCCAGGCGAGCCTACGAGCAGTACTTC. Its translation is CASSFPRRAYEQYF.

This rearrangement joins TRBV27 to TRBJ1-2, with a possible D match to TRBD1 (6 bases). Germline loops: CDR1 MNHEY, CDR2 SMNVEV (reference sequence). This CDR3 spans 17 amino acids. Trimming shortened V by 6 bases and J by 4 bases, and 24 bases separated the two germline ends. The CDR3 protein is CASRTYGAGASSYGYTF. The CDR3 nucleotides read TGTGCCAGCAGGACGTACGGGGCGGGGGCATCAAGCTATGGCTACACCTTC.

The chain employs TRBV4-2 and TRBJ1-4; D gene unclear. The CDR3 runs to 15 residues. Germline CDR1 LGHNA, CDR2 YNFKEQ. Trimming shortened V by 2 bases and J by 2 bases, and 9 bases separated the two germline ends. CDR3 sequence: CASSQKGLTNEKLFF. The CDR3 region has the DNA TGTGCCAGCAGCCAAAAAGGACTGACTAATGAAAAACTGTTTTTT.

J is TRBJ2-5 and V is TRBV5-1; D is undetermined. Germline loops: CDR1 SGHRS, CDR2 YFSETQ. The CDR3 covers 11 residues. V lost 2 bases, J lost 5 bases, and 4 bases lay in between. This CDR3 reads CASSFGETQYF. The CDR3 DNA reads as TGCGCCAGCAGCTTCGGGGAGACCCAGTACTTC.

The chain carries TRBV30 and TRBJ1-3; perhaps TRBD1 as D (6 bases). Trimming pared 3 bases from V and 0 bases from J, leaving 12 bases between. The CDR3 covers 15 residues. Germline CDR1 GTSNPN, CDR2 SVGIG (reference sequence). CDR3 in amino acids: CAWSLGQTSGNTIYF. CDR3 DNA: TGTGCCTGGAGCTTAGGACAGACCTCTGGAAACACCATATATTTT.

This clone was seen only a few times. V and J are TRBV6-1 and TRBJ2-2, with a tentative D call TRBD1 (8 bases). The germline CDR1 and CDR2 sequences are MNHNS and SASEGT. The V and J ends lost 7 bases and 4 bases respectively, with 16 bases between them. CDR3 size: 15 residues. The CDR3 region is CASIGQGGSTGELFF. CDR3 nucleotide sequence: TGTGCCAGCATTGGACAGGGAGGGTCCACCGGGGAGCTGTTTTTT.

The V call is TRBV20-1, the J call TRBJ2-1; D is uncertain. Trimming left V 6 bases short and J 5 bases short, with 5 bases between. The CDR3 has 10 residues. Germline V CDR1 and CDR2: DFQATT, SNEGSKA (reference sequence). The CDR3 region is CSAPDNEQFF. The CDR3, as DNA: TGCAGTGCACCGGACAATGAGCAGTTCTTC.

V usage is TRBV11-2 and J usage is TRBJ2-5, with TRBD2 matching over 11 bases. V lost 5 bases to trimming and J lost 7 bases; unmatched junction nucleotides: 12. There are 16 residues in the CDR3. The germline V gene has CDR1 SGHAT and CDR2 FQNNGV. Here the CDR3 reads CASSSRGTSGSWTQYF. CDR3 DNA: TGTGCCAGCAGCAGTAGAGGGACTAGCGGTTCCTGGACCCAGTACTTC.

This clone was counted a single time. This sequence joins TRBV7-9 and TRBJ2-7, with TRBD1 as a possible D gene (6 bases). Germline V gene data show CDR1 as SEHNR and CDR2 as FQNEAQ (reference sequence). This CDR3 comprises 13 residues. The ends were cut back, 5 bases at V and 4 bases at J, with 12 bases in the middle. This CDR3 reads CASSTGTPYEQYF. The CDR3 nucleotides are TGTGCCAGCAGCACCGGGACACCGTACGAGCAGTACTTC.

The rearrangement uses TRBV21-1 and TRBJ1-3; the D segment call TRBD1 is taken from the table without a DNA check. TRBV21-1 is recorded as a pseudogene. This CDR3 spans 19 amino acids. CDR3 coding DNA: TGTGCCAGCAGCAAAGAAGGGAGCAGGGGGCGAACCTCTGGAAACACCATATATTTT. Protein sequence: CASSKEGSRGRTSGNTIYF.

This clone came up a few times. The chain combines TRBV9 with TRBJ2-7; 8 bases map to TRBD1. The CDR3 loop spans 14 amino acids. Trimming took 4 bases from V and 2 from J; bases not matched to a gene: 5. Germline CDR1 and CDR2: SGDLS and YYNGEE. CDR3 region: CASSPWGQAYEQYF. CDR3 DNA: TGTGCCAGCAGCCCCTGGGGACAGGCCTACGAGCAGTACTTC.

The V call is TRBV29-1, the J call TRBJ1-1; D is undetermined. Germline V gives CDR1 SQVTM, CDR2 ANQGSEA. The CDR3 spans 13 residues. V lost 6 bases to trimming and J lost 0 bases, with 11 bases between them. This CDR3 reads CSVAGYLNTEAFF. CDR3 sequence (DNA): TGCAGCGTCGCGGGTTACCTGAACACTGAAGCTTTCTTT.

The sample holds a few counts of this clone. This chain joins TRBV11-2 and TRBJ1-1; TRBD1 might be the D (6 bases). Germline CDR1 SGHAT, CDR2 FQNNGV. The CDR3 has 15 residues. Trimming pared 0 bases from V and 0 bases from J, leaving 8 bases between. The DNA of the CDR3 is TGTGCCAGCAGCTTAGATGGGACAATGAACACTGAAGCTTTCTTT. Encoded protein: CASSLDGTMNTEAFF. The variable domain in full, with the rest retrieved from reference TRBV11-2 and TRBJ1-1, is EAGVAQSPRYKIIEKRQSVAFWCNPISGHATLYWYQQILGQGPKLLIQFQNNGVVDDSQLPKDRFSAERLKGVDSTLKIQPAKLEDSAVYLCASSLDGTMNTEAFFGQGTRLTVV.